This T cell receptor beta chain emerged from a study of Ad26.COV2.S vaccination and SARS-CoV-2 variants. Study-level results: Vaccine recipients posted higher spike-specific TCR breadth than their placebo counterparts. Non-spike TCR breadth was similar in vaccine and placebo recipients.

Note on this clone: Its antigen remains unknown.

Clones were read by immunoSEQ multiplex PCR, and TCRdb kept only the in-frame ones, dropping some. The table has approximately 400,000 clones, under 95% seen once. This TCR derives from a human donor who had recovered from COVID-19. Sequencing was performed on peripheral blood, taken after recovery from COVID-19.

CDR3 sequence: CASSLAGTASDTQYF. The CDR3 DNA reads as TGCGCCAGCAGCTTGGCCGGGACAGCCTCAGATACGCAGTATTTT. The V gene is TRBV5-1, the J gene TRBJ2-3; 7 bases are a match to TRBD1. J lost 4 bases, V lost 0 bases, and 5 bases had no gene match. The CDR3 spans 15 residues. CDR1 is SGHRS and CDR2 is YFSETQ in the germline V gene.